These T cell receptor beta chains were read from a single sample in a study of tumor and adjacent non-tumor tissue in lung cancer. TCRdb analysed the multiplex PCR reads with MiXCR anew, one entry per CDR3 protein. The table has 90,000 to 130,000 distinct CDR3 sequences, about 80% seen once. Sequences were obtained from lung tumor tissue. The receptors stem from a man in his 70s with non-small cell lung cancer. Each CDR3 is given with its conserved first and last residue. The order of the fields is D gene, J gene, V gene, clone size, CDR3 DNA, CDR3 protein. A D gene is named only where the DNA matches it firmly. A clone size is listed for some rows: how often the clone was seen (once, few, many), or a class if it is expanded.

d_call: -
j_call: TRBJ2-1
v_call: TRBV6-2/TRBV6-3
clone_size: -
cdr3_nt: TGTGCCAGCAGTATTACTAGAGGGGGGGCGGTCGATGAGCAGTTCTTC
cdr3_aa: CASSITRGGAVDEQFF

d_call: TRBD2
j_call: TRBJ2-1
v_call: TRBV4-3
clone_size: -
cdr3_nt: TGCGCCAGCAGCCCCCTTCCAGCGGGAGGGCAGAAGCAGTTCTTC
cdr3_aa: CASSPLPAGGQKQFF

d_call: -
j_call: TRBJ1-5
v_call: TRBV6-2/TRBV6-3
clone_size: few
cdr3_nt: TGTGCCAGCAGTCCTCTGACGATTGGACATCGCAATCAGCCCCAGCATTTT
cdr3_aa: CASSPLTIGHRNQPQHF

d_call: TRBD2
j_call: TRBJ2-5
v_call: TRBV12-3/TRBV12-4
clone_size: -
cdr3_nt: TGTGCCAGCAAAAAAAGCGATCACCCGACTAGCGGGCTTCCCCAGAAGACCCAATACTTC
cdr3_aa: CASKKSDHPTSGLPQKTQYF

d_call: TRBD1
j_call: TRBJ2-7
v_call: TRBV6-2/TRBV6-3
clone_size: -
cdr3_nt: TGTGTCAGTAGTCCCGCGCTGAACAGGGGGCCCTACGAGCAGAACTTC
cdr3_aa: CVSSPALNRGPYEQNF

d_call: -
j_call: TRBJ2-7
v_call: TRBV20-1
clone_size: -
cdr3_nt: TGCAGTGCCTCCGCCGTTCTAGCAGGAGGGCTAAACGAGCAGTACTTC
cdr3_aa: CSASAVLAGGLNEQYF

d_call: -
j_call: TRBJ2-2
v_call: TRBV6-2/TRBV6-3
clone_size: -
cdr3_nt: TGTGCCAGCACTACTAGACCCACCGGTGAGCTGTTGTTT
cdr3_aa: CASTTRPTGELLF

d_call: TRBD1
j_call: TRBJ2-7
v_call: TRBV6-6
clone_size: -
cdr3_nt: TGTGCCAGCATTTTGAGGCTTAGGGACAGGGTTTCCTACGAGCAGTACTTC
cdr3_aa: CASILRLRDRVSYEQYF

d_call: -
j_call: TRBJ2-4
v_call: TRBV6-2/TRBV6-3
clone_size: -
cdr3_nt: TGTGCCAACAGTTACCAGGTTGTCAAAAACATTCAGTACTTC
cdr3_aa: CANSYQVVKNIQYF

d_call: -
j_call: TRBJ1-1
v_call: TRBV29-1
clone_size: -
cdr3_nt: TGCAGCCCCAGACCGGGGTACACTGAAGCTTTCTTT
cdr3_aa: CSPRPGYTEAFF

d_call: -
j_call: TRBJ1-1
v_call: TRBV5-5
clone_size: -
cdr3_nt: TGTTCCAGCACGGGACTGGTCCGGGGAACTGAAGCTTTCTTT
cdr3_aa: CSSTGLVRGTEAFF

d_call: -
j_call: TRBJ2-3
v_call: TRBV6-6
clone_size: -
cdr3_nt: TGTGCCAGCAGTTCATATCGGAGAGATACGCAGTATTTT
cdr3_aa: CASSSYRRDTQYF

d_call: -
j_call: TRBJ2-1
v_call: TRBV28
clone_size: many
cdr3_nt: TGTGCCAGCAGCCGACAGATCGCCGCTCGGGTTGAGCAGTTCTTC
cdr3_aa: CASSRQIAARVEQFF

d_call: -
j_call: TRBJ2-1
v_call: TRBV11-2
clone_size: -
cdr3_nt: TGTGACAGCAGCTTATACCAGCTAGCTCGTGAGCAGTTCTTC
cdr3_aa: CDSSLYQLAREQFF

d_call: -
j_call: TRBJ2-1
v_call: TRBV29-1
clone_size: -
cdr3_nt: TGCAGCATTGAACACTATGTCAACGGGGTGGACAATGAGCAGTTCTTC
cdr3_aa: CSIEHYVNGVDNEQFF

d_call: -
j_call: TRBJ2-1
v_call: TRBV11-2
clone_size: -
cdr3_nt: TGTCCCAGGAGCCCGGGCAATAAGCAATTCTTC
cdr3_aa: CPRSPGNKQFF

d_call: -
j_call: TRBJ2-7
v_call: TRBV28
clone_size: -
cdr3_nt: TGTTCCAGCAGTTTTGAGAGGTTGTACGAGCAGTACTTC
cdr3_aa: CSSSFERLYEQYF

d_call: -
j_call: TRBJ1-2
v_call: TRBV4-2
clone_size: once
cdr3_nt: TGTGCCAGCAGGGGACATGGGGAGAGGAACTATGACTACACCTTC
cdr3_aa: CASRGHGERNYDYTF

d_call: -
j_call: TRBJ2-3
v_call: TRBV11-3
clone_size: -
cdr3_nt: TGTGCCAGCGGTTCGGCCCCTCAGGATTTCACAGATACGCAGTATTTT
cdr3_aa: CASGSAPQDFTDTQYF

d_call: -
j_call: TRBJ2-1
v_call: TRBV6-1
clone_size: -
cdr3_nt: TGTGCCGGCACACTAAGGGGGGGCATCGGGTCCAATGAGCAGTTCTTC
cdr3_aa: CAGTLRGGIGSNEQFF

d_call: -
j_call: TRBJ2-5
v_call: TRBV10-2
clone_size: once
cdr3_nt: TGCGCTAGCGCTGGACTGGGGGAGATCCAGTACTTC
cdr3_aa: CASAGLGEIQYF

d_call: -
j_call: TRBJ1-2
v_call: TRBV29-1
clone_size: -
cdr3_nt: TGCAGCGTCGAGAGAGGGAAGGCTAACTACGGCTACACATTC
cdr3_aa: CSVERGKANYGYTF

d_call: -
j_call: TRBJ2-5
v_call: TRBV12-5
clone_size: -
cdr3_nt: TGTGCTAATGGATTGACCCACGCGGAGACCCAGTACTTC
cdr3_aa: CANGLTHAETQYF

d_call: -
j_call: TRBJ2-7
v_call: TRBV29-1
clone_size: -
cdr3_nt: TGCAGCGTGGGCGGTGAGTACGAGCAGCACTTC
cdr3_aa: CSVGGEYEQHF

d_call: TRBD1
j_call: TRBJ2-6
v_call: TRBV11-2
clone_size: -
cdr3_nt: TGTGTCAGGAGCCCCGGGACAGGGGGTTCTCGTGGGGCCAAGGTCCTGACTTTC
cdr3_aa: CVRSPGTGGSRGAKVLTF

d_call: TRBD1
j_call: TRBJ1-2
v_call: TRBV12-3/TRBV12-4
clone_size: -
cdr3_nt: TGTGTCAGTAGTTTATTGACAGGGTTTGACTATGGCTACACCTTC
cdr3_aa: CVSSLLTGFDYGYTF

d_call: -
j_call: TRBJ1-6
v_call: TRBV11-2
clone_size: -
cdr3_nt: TGTGCCAGCAGCGCCAGGGCTGCGCGTTCGTCCTATAATTCACCCCTCCACTTT
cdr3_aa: CASSARAARSSYNSPLHF

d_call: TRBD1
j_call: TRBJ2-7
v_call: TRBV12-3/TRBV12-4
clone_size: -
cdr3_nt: TGCGCCAACAGTTTATGGGACAGGGTCTACGAGCAGTACTTC
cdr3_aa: CANSLWDRVYEQYF

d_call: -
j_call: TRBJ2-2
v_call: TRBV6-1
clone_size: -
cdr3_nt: TGTGCCAGCAGTGAAGCCGCCCATGGAGTGCCGTTTTTT
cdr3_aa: CASSEAAHGVPFF

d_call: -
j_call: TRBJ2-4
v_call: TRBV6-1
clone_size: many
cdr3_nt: TGTGCCAGCAGGGGGGTCAAAAACATTCAGTACTTC
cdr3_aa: CASRGVKNIQYF

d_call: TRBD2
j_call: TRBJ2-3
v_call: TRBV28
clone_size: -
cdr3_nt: TGTACCAGCAGTTTCTCCTGCGGGAGAGGAACAGATACACAGTATTTT
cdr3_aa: CTSSFSCGRGTDTQYF

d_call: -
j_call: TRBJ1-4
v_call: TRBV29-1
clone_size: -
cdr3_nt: TGCAGCGTGAGCTATAATGAGAAACTGTTTTTT
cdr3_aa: CSVSYNEKLFF

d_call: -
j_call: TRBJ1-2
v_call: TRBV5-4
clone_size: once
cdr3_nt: TGTGTCAGCGGCTTGGACGTTAACTATGGCTACACATTC
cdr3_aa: CVSGLDVNYGYTF

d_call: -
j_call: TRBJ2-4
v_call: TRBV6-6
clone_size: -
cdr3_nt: TGTGCCAGCAATTGCGAGCAGGGGTTCGCCAGAAACATTCAGTACTTC
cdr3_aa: CASNCEQGFARNIQYF

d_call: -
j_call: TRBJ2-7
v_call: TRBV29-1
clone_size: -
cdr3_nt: TGTAACGCTTCTGACAGGTCCTACTACGAGCAGTACTTC
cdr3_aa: CNASDRSYYEQYF

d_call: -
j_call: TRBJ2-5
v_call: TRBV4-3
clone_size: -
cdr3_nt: TGCGTCAGCAGCCAAGCCGGAAGGGTGGGACAAGAGACCAAGTACTTC
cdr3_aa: CVSSQAGRVGQETKYF

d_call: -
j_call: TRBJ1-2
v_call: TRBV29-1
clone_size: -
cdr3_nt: TGCAGCGCCCCCTCCGGGACTAACAATGACTACACCTTC
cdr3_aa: CSAPSGTNNDYTF

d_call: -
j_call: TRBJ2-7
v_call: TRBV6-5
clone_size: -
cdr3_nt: TGTACCAGCAGTTACTCTACGGGACTTAATTCGGGGGAGCAGCACTTC
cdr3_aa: CTSSYSTGLNSGEQHF

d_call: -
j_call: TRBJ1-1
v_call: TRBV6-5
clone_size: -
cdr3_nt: TGTGCCAGCAGTTACTGGCAGAATCCTATGAACACTGAAGCTATCTTT
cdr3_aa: CASSYWQNPMNTEAIF

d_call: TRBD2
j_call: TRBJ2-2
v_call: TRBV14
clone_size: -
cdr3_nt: TGTGCCAGCAGGCGAGCTAGCGGAGCGAAGACCAGGGAGCTGTTTTTT
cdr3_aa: CASRRASGAKTRELFF

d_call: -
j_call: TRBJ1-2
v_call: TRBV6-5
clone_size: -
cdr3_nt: TGTGCCAGCAGTTTTGGAGGCCCTCAGGGCTTCTATGACTACACCTTC
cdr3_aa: CASSFGGPQGFYDYTF

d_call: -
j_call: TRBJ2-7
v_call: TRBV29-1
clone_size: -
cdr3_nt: TGCAGCGTGAGGTACGTCACCTACGAGCAATATTTC
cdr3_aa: CSVRYVTYEQYF

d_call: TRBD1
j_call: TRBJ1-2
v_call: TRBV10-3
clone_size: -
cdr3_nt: TGTGCCATCAATGGCCGGGACAGGGCCGACTATGGCTACACTTTC
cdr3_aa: CAINGRDRADYGYTF

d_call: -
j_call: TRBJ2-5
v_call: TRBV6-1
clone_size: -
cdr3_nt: TGTGCCAGCATCAACCAAGAGCTGGAGATCCAGTACTTC
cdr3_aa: CASINQELEIQYF

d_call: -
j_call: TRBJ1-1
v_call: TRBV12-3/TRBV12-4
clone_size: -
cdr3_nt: TGTGCCGGCAGAGGGGGTGAAGCTTTCTTT
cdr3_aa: CAGRGGEAFF

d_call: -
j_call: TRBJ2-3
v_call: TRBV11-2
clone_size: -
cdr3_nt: TGTGCCAAAATCCTAACCCCAGGGTCAAATACTCAGTATTTT
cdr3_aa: CAKILTPGSNTQYF

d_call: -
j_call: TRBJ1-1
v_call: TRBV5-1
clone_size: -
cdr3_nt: TGCGCCACCAGCGTTGACAATCCCCGGAGCACTGAAGCTTTCTTT
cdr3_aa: CATSVDNPRSTEAFF

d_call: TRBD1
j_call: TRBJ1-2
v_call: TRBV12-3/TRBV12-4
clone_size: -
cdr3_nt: TGTGCTAGCAGTTTCCAGGACAGGGAGACTAACTCTGGCTACACCTTC
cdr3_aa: CASSFQDRETNSGYTF

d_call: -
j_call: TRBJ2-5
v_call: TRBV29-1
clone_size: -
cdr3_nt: TGCAGCGTTATGCGTGACAGGTTTCGGGAGACCCAGTACTTC
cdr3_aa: CSVMRDRFRETQYF

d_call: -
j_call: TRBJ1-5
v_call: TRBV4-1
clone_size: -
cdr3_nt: TGTGCCAGCAGCCAAGCAATCAATCAGCCCCAGCAATTT
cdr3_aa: CASSQAINQPQQF

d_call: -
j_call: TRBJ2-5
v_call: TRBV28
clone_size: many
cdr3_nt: TGTGCCAGCAGTACTCTGGGAGGCGCAGAGACCCAGTACTTC
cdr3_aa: CASSTLGGAETQYF

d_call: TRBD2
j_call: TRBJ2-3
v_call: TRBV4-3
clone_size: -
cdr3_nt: TGCGCCAGCAGCCGTAGACTAGCGGGAGTGGTAAATACGCAGTATTTT
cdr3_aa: CASSRRLAGVVNTQYF

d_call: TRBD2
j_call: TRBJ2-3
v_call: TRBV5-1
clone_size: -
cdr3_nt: TGCGCCAGCAGCATGAGCGGGGTGAACATAGATACGCAGTATTTT
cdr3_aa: CASSMSGVNIDTQYF

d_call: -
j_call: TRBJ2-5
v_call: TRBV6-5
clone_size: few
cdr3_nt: TGTGCCGGCAGATGTACTAGATCCGAGACCCAGTACTTC
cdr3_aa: CAGRCTRSETQYF